This T cell receptor beta chain was captured in a study of long-term antiretroviral therapy in people with HIV. As for the study in general: Samples collected earliest predate the 2015 immediate-ART recommendation by about a decade.

With respect to this clone: No antigen is known for it.

Study-wide results and limits: The range of CDR3 lengths in HIV repertoires proved narrower than that found in controls.

The run of the v3.0 immunoSEQ assay was at survey level. Here immunoSEQ multiplex PCR was the method, and the copy in TCRdb shows in-frame clones only, minus some. The sample consists of 27,000 or so clones, roughly 82% of them appearing once. The specimen comprised unsorted PBMCs, sampled 0.8 years before starting antiretroviral therapy. This clonotype originated in a man in his late teens or twenties with HIV.

CDR3 nucleotide sequence: TGTGCCAGCAGTTACTCACTAGGGACCAGTACCTACGAGCAGTACTTC. It is translated as CASSYSLGTSTYEQYF. The genes are TRBV6-5 and TRBJ2-7; the D gene could be TRBD1 or TRBD2 (5 bases each). Germline loops: CDR1 MNHEY, CDR2 SVGAGI. The ends were cut back, 0 bases at V and 2 bases at J, with 14 bases in the middle. The CDR3 has 16 residues.